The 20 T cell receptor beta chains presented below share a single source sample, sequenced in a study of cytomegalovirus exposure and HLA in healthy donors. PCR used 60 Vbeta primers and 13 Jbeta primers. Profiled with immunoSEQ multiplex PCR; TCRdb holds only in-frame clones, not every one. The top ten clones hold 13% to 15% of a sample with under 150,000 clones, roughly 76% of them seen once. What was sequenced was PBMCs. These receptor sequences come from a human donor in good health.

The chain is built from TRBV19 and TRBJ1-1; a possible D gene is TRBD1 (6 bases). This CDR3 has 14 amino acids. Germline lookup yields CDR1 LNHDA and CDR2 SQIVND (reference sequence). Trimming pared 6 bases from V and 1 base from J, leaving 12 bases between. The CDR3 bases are TGTGCCAGTAGGGCAGGGGCCGAGAACACTGAAGCTTTCTTT. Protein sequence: CASRAGAENTEAFF.

CDR3 residues: CASSRDSTYEQYF. The CDR3 region has the DNA TGTGCCAGCAGTCGGGACTCAACCTACGAGCAGTACTTC. The chain uses TRBV6-1 and TRBJ2-7; D possibly corresponds to TRBD2 (6 bases). V dropped 5 bases and J dropped 2 bases, with 10 bases sitting between them. The germline V gene has CDR1 MNHNS and CDR2 SASEGT. There are 13 residues in the CDR3.

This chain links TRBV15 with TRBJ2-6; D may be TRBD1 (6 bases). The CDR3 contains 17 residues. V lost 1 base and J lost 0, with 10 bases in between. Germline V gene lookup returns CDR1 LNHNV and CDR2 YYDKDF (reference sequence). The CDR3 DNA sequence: TGTGCCACCAGCAGAGTTGACAGGAGCTCTGGGGCCAACGTCCTGACTTTC. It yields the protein CATSRVDRSSGANVLTF.

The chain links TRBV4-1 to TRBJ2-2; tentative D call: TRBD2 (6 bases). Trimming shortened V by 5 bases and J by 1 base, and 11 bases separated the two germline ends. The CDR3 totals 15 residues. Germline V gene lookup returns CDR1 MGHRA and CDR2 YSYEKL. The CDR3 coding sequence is TGCGCCAGCAGCAATAGCGGCCTGAACACCGGGGAGCTGTTTTTT. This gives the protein CASSNSGLNTGELFF.

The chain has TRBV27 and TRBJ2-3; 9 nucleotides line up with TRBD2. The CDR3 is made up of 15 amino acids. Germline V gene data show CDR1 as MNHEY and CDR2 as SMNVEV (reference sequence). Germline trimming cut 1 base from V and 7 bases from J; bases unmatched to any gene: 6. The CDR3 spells CASSLFLTSGYTQYF. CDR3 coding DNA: TGTGCCAGCAGTTTATTCCTGACTAGCGGTTATACGCAGTATTTT.

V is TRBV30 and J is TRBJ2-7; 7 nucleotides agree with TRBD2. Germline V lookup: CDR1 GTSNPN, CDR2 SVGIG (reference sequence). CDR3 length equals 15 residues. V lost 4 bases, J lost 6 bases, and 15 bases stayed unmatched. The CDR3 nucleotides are TGTGCCTGGATCGCGGCGGGAGATATCGGCCGCGAGCAGTACTTC. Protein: CAWIAAGDIGREQYF. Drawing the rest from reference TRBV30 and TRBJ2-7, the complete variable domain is SQTIHQWPATLVQPVGSPLSLECTVEGTSNPNLYWYRQAAGRGLQLLFYSVGIGQISSEVPQNLSASRPQDRQFILSSKKLLLSDSGFYLCAWIAAGDIGREQYFGPGTRLTVT.

This CDR3 reads CASSETGSSYNEQFF. The CDR3 DNA reads as TGTGCCAGCAGCGAGACAGGTAGCTCCTACAATGAGCAGTTCTTC. The V gene is TRBV9, the J gene TRBJ2-1; a weak D match, TRBD1 (6 bases). Between the trimmed V and J ends, which lost 3 bases and 0 bases, there was a span of 10 bases. Germline V gene data show CDR1 as SGDLS and CDR2 as YYNGEE. The CDR3 has 15 residues.

The CDR3: CASSEGGPLANTGELFF. For the CDR3, the DNA is TGCGCCAGCAGTGAGGGGGGCCCCCTGGCGAACACCGGGGAGCTGTTTTTT. V gene TRBV10-2 combines with J gene TRBJ2-2; a possible D gene is TRBD1 (6 bases). V lost 2 bases and J lost 0, with 13 bases in between. The CDR3 spans 17 residues. Per the germline V gene, CDR1 is WSHSY and CDR2 is SAAADI.

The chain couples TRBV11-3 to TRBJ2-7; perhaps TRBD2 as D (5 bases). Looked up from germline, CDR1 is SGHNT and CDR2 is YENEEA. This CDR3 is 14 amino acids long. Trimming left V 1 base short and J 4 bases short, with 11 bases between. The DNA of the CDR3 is TGTGCCAGCAGCTTAGCGGGATTAGAGTACGAGCAGTACTTC. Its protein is CASSLAGLEYEQYF.

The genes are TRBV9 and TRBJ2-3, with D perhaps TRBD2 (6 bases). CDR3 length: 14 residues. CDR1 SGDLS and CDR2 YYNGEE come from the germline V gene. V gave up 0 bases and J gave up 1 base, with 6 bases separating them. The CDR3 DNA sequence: TGTGCCAGCAGCGTAGGACTAGGCACAGATACGCAGTATTTT. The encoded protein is CASSVGLGTDTQYF.

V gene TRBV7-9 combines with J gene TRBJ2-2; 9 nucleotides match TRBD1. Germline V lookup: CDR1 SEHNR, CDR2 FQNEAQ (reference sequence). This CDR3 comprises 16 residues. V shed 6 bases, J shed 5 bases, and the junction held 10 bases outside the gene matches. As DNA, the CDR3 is TGTGCCAGCAGAAAAACAGGGGGCACGGGGACCGGGGAGCTGTTTTTT. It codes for CASRKTGGTGTGELFF.

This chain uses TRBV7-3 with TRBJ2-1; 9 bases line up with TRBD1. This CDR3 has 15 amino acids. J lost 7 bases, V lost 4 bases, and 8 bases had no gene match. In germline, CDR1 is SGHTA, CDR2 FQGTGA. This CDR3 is CASSSPGQGFNEQFF. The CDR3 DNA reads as TGTGCCAGCAGCTCCCCGGGACAGGGTTTTAATGAGCAGTTCTTC.

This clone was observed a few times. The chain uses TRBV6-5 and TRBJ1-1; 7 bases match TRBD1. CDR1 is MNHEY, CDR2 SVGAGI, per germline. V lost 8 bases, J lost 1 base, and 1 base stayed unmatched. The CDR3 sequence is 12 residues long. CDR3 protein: CASRQGNTEAFF. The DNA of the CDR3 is TGTGCCAGCCGACAGGGGAACACTGAAGCTTTCTTT.

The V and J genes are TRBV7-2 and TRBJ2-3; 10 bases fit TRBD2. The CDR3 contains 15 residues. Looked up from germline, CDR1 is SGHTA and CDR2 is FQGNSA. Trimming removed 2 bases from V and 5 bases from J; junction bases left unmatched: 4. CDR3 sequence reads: CASSLNSGRRDTQYF. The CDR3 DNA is TGTGCCAGCAGCTTAAATAGCGGGAGGCGAGATACGCAGTATTTT.

CDR3 coding DNA: TGTGCCAGCAGCGACCCCCGGGACACTTCAGGGGAGACCCAGTACTTC. This codes for CASSDPRDTSGETQYF. The gene calls are TRBV5-6 and TRBJ2-5, with D perhaps matching TRBD1 (6 bases). Germline V gene lookup returns CDR1 SGHDT and CDR2 YYEEEE. The CDR3 length is 16 residues. V was clipped by 4 bases and J by 5 bases, with 21 bases between them.

CDR3 residues: CASSFSANYGYTF. CDR3 DNA: TGTGCCAGCAGTTTTAGCGCTAACTATGGCTACACCTTC. V is TRBV27 and J is TRBJ1-2; D gene uncertain. There are 13 residues in the CDR3. CDR1 is MNHEY, CDR2 SMNVEV, per germline (reference sequence). V shed 3 bases and J shed 0 bases, with 5 bases lying between them.

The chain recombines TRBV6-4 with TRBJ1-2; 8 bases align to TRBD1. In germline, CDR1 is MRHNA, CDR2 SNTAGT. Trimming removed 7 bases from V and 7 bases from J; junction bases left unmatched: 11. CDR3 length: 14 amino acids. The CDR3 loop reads CASKPTSQGGGYTF. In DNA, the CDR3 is TGTGCCAGCAAACCCACCTCACAGGGGGGTGGCTACACCTTC.

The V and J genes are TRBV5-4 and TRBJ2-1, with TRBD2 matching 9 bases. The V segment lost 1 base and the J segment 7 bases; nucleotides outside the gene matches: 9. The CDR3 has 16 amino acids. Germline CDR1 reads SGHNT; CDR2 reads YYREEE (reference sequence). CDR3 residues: CASSLNLAGVRNEQFF. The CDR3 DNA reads TGTGCCAGCAGCTTGAACTTAGCGGGAGTAAGAAATGAGCAGTTCTTC.

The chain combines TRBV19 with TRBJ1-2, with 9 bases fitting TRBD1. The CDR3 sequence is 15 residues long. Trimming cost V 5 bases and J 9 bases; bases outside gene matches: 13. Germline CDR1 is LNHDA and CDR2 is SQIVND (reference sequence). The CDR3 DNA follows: TGTGCCAGTAGTTCCCGGGACAGGGTTGAAGGTCGCTACACCTTC. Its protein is CASSSRDRVEGRYTF.

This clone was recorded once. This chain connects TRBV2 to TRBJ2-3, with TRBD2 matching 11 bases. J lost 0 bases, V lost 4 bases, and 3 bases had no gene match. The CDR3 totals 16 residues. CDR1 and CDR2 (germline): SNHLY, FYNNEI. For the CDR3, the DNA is TGTGCCAGCAGTGCTGGGACTAGCGGTAGCACAGATACGCAGTATTTT. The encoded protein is CASSAGTSGSTDTQYF.